This T cell receptor (beta chain) appears in the sequencing data of a study of T-cell memory formation after mild COVID-19. Study-wide results and limits: Clones shrinking from day 15 to 85 showed even CD4/CD8 mixes; later expanders tilted CD4+. Pre-infection memory contained some responding clones, which suggested that cross-reactive memory had joined.

In regard to this clonotype: Its antigen is as yet unknown.

TCRdb used MiXCR to reprocess the 5' RACE reads, holding one entry per CDR3 protein. The data hold approximately 490,000 distinct CDR3 sequences, with roughly 21% observed a single time. CDR3 size: 14 residues. V was clipped by 5 bases and J by 3 bases, with 14 bases between them. Germline V gives CDR1 SEHNR, CDR2 FQNEAQ (reference sequence). The TCR comes from an adult woman who had mild COVID-19 (a few samples of this study predate the infection). Cell type and time point are not known. Sequencing input: PBMCs or a T cell subset sorted from them (not recorded which). The gene calls are TRBV7-9 and TRBJ2-7; TRBD2 might be the D (6 bases). The DNA of the CDR3 is TGTGCCAGCAGCACGGGACTTGGGAGCTACGAGCAGTACTTC. This translates into CASSTGLGSYEQYF.